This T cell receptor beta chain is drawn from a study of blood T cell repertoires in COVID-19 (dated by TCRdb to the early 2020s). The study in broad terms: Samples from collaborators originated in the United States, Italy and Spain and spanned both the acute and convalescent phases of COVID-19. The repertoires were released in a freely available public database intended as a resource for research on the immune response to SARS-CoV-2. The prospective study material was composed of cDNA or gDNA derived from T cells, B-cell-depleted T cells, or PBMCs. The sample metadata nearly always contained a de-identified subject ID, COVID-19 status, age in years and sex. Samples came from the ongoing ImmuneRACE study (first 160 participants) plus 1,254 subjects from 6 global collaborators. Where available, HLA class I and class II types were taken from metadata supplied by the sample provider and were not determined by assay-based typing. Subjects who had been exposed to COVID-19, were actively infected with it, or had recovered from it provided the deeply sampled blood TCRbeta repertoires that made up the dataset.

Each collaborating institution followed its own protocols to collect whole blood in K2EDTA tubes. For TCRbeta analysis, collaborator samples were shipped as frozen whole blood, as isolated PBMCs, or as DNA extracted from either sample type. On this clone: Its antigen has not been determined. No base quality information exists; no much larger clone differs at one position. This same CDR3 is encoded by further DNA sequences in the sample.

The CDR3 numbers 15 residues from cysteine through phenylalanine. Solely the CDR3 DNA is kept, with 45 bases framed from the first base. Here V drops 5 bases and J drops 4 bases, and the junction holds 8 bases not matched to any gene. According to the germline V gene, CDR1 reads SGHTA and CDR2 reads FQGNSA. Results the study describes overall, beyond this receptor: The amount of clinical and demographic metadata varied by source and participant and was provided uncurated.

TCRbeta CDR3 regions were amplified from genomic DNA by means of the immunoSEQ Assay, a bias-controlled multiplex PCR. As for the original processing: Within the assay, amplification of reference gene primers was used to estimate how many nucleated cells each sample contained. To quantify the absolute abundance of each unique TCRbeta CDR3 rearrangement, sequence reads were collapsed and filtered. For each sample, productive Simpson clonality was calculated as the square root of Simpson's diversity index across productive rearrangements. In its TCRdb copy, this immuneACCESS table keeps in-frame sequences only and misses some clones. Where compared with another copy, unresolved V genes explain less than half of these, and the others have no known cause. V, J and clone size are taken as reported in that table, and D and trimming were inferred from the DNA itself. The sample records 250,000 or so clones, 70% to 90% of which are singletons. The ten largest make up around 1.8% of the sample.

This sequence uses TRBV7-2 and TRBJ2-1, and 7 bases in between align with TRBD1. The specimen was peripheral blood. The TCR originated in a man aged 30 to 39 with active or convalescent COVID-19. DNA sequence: TGTGCCAGCAGCCCAGCAGGGGGTTCGTACAATGAGCAGTTCTTC. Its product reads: CASSPAGGSYNEQFF.